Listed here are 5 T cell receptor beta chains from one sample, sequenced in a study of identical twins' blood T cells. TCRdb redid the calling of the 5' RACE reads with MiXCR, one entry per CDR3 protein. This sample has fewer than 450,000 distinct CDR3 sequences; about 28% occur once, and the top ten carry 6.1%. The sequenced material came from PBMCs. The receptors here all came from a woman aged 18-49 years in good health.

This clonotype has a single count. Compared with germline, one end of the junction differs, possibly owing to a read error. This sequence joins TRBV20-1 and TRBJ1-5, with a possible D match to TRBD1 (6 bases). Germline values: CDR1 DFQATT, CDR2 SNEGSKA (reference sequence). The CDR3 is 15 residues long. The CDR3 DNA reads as TGCATTGCTAGAGATGGAGGGACACTGAATCAGCCCCAGCATTTT. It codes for CIARDGGTLNQPQHF.

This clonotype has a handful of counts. The CDR3 protein is CASSQELAGEGTQYF. The CDR3 DNA sequence: TGCGCCAGCAGCCAAGAACTAGCGGGAGAGGGGACCCAGTACTTC. The V and J genes are TRBV4-3 and TRBJ2-5; 11 bases agree with TRBD2. Germline CDR1 reads LGHNA; CDR2 reads YSLEER. CDR3 length: 15 residues. Trimming took 0 bases from V and 7 from J; bases not matched to a gene: 4.

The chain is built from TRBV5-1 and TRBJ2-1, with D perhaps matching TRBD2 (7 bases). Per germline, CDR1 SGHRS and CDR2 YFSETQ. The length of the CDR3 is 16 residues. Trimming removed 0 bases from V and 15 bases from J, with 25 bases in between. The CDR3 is CASSLGAGADLSELFF. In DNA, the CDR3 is TGCGCCAGCAGCTTGGGGGCGGGGGCTGATCTAAGTGAACTGTTCTTC.

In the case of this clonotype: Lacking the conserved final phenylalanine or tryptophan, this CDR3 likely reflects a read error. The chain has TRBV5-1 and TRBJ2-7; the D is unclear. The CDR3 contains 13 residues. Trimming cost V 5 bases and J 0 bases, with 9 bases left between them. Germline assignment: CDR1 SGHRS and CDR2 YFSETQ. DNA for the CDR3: TGCGCCAGCAGTTCGATTAACTCCTACGAGCAGTACCTC. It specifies CASSSINSYEQYL.

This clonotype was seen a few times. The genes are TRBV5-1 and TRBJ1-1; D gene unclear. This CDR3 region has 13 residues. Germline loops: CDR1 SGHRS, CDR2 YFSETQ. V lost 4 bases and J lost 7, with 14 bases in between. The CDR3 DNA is TGCGCCAGCAGCCTTTCCCCTCAAGGTGAAGCTTTCTTT. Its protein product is CASSLSPQGEAFF.